Below, 28 T cell receptor beta chains from the same sample are listed, as sequenced in a study of blood T cell repertoires in COVID-19. TCRdb's table, derived via immunoSEQ multiplex PCR, lists solely in-frame clones and lacks some. Of approximately 51,000 clones in the sample, about 88% are singletons; the top ten hold less than 6.5%. Sequencing input: peripheral blood. The receptors were sampled from a man aged 40-49 years with active COVID-19.

This clone was seen once. The chain has TRBV19 and TRBJ1-1, with D unclear. The CDR3 length is 13 residues. CDR1 LNHDA and CDR2 SQIVND come from the germline V gene (reference sequence). V was clipped by 3 bases and J by 1 base, with 6 bases between them. The CDR3 DNA reads as TGTGCCAGTAGTATTATGAGGAACACTGAAGCTTTCTTT. It is translated as CASSIMRNTEAFF.

The chain recombines TRBV5-4 with TRBJ1-3; D not resolved. This CDR3 is 17 amino acids long. The germline V and J ends were trimmed by 1 base and 0 bases, with 14 bases remaining between them. Per germline, CDR1 SGHNT and CDR2 YYREEE (reference sequence). The CDR3 region is CASSLKLAGISGNTIYF. DNA of the CDR3: TGTGCCAGCAGCTTGAAATTGGCAGGCATCTCTGGAAACACCATATATTTT.

The V call is TRBV24-1, the J call TRBJ2-1, with TRBD2 identical over 11 bases. V trimming: 4 bases; J trimming: 6 bases; junction bases outside the gene matches: 7. The CDR3 spans 16 residues. The V gene's germline CDR1 is KGHDR and CDR2 SFDVKD. The CDR3, as DNA: TGTGCCACCAGTGACCCCCGGACTAGCGGGTTCAATGAGCAGTTCTTC. It encodes CATSDPRTSGFNEQFF.

This rearrangement joins TRBV7-2 to TRBJ2-5, with a possible D match to TRBD2 (6 bases). The CDR3 has 13 residues. Trimming took 0 bases from V and 7 from J, leaving 9 bases between them. Germline lookup yields CDR1 SGHTA and CDR2 FQGNSA. The chain's CDR3 is CASSLARAGTQYF. The CDR3 coding sequence is TGTGCCAGCAGCTTAGCCCGAGCGGGGACCCAGTACTTC. Full variable domain (rest looked up from reference TRBV7-2 and TRBJ2-5): GAGVSQSPSNKVTEKGKDVELRCDPISGHTALYWYRQSLGQGLEFLIYFQGNSAPDKSGLPSDRFSAERTGGSVSTLTIQRTQQEDSAVYLCASSLARAGTQYFGPGTRLLVL.

The gene calls are TRBV12-1 and TRBJ2-5; whether TRBD1, the table's D call, matches the DNA was not checked. TRBV12-1 is given as a pseudogene. The CDR3 is 15 residues long. The CDR3 nucleotides read TGTGCCAGCAGCTTTGAAGGGGATTCGGGAGAGACCCAGTACTTC. This translates into CASSFEGDSGETQYF.

The chain links TRBV3-1 (or the pseudogene TRBV3-2) to TRBJ2-1; 11 bases line up with TRBD2. The CDR3 is 16 residues long. Losses at the gene ends were 4 bases for V and 2 bases for J; bases not matched to a gene: 4. CDR1 is LGHDT and CDR2 is YNNKEL in the germline V gene (reference sequence). CDR3 residues: CASSRAGLAAYNEQFF. In nucleotides, the CDR3 is TGTGCCAGCAGCCGGGCGGGACTAGCGGCCTACAATGAGCAGTTCTTC.

This clone was detected only once. V gene TRBV7-2 combines with J gene TRBJ2-7; weak D call: TRBD2 (6 bases). The germline CDR1 and CDR2 sequences are SGHTA and FQGNSA. Trimming removed 4 bases at V and 3 bases at J, with 16 bases between. This CDR3 contains 15 residues. Here the CDR3 DNA reads TGTGCCAGCAGCTCGCTCCCCGGGACTGTCTACGAGCAGTACTTC. Amino acids: CASSSLPGTVYEQYF. The entire variable domain, with the rest obtained from reference TRBV7-2 and TRBJ2-7, is as follows: GAGVSQSPSNKVTEKGKDVELRCDPISGHTALYWYRQSLGQGLEFLIYFQGNSAPDKSGLPSDRFSAERTGGSVSTLTIQRTQQEDSAVYLCASSSLPGTVYEQYFGPGTRLTVT.

The chain combines TRBV5-8 with TRBJ1-5, with D unclear. CDR1 and CDR2 from the germline V gene are SGHTS and YDEGEE. This CDR3 is built from 12 residues. Between the trimmed V and J ends, which lost 1 base and 7 bases, there was a span of 6 bases. The CDR3 DNA reads as TGTGCCAGCAGCTTGTTGAGACAGCCCCAGCATTTT. This gives the protein CASSLLRQPQHF.

This rearrangement joins TRBV3-1 (or the pseudogene TRBV3-2) to TRBJ1-2, with D unresolved. This CDR3 is built from 13 residues. CDR1 and CDR2 (germline): LGHDT, YNNKEL (reference sequence). The V end lost 2 bases, the J end lost 6 bases, and 10 bases lay between the germline ends. The CDR3 bases are TGTGCCAGCAGCCAAAGAGGGTTTAATGGCTACACCTTC. This sequence encodes CASSQRGFNGYTF.

This clone was observed a single time. The chain joins TRBV4-1 to TRBJ2-7, with 9 bases fitting TRBD1. The ends lost 1 base at V and 4 bases at J; junction bases unmatched: 5. CDR1 and CDR2 from the germline V gene are MGHRA and YSYEKL. The CDR3 has 15 amino acids. For the CDR3, the DNA is TGCGCCAGCAGCCAAGGAGGGACAGGGCATTACGAGCAGTACTTC. It translates to CASSQGGTGHYEQYF.

The chain joins TRBV7-9 to TRBJ2-3; the match to TRBD2 covers 9 bases. The CDR3 is 15 residues long. In germline, CDR1 is SEHNR, CDR2 FQNEAQ (reference sequence). The ends lost 8 bases at V and 2 bases at J; junction bases unmatched: 8. CDR3 protein: CASPGTSPTTDTQYF. For the CDR3, the DNA is TGTGCCAGCCCCGGGACTAGCCCTACCACAGATACGCAGTATTTT. The full variable domain, its missing parts supplied by reference TRBV7-9 and TRBJ2-3, is DTGVSQNPRHKITKRGQNVTFRCDPISEHNRLYWYRQTLGQGPEFLTYFQNEAQLEKSRLLSDRFSAERPKGSFSTLEIQRTEQGDSAMYLCASPGTSPTTDTQYFGPGTRLTVL.

The J gene is TRBJ2-1, the V gene TRBV5-8; a possible D gene is TRBD2 (6 bases). CDR1 SGHTS and CDR2 YDEGEE come from the germline V gene. The CDR3 loop spans 18 amino acids. V gave up 5 bases and J gave up 4 bases, with 25 bases separating them. CDR3 coding DNA: TGTGCCAGCAGACCTCTCGTACGGCGGGGACCCTCATACAATGAGCAGTTCTTC. Its translation: CASRPLVRRGPSYNEQFF.

J is TRBJ2-2 and V is TRBV19; TRBD2 aligns across 14 bases. This CDR3 region has 17 residues. Germline CDR1 reads LNHDA; CDR2 reads SQIVND (reference sequence). The ends lost 5 bases at V and 5 bases at J; junction bases unmatched: 7. This CDR3 is CASSRSGLAGGTGELFF. Written as DNA, the CDR3 is TGTGCCAGTAGTCGCTCCGGACTAGCGGGAGGTACCGGGGAGCTGTTTTTT.

The rearrangement joins TRBV3-1 (or the pseudogene TRBV3-2) to TRBJ2-7, with 10 bases aligning to TRBD1. Trimming cost V 0 bases and J 8 bases; bases outside gene matches: 7. CDR1 is LGHDT, CDR2 YNNKEL, per germline (reference sequence). This CDR3 has 15 amino acids. The CDR3 sequence: CASSQDLGQGVKQYF. The CDR3 nucleotides are TGTGCCAGCAGCCAAGATCTCGGACAGGGGGTCAAGCAGTACTTC.

The chain uses TRBV15 and TRBJ2-7; a possible D gene is TRBD1 (6 bases). Germline lookup yields CDR1 LNHNV and CDR2 YYDKDF (reference sequence). This CDR3 contains 15 residues. The V end lost 4 bases, the J end lost 0 bases, and 13 bases lay between the germline ends. CDR3 bases: TGTGCCACCAGCAAGTCCCAAGGGGGCTCCTACGAGCAGTACTTC. It encodes CATSKSQGGSYEQYF.

This chain joins TRBV6-5 and TRBJ1-1; TRBD1 matches 8 bases. The CDR3 covers 14 residues. Germline CDR1 is MNHEY and CDR2 is SVGAGI. Losses at the gene ends were 10 bases for V and 0 bases for J; bases not matched to a gene: 7. The CDR3: CATSPQGVNTEAFF. Written as DNA, the CDR3 is TGTGCCACCTCGCCACAGGGGGTGAACACTGAAGCTTTCTTT.

This clone was seen only a few times. The chain uses TRBV30 and TRBJ1-1, with D tentatively TRBD1 (5 bases). Germline values: CDR1 GTSNPN, CDR2 SVGIG (reference sequence). The CDR3 consists of 14 residues. Trimming stripped 2 bases from V and 1 base from J, with 11 bases between. CDR3 nucleotides: TGTGCCTGGAGTAAGGGGCTGGAGAACACTGAAGCTTTCTTT. Encoded protein: CAWSKGLENTEAFF.

The chain uses TRBV6-6 and TRBJ2-5; D gene ambiguous. The germline gives CDR1 MNHNY, CDR2 SVGAGI (reference sequence). This CDR3 comprises 13 residues. V was shortened by 5 bases and J by 2 bases, with 9 bases between the two germline ends. This chain's CDR3 is CASSPTEQETQYF. In DNA, the CDR3 is TGTGCCAGCAGTCCAACGGAGCAAGAGACCCAGTACTTC.

The chain joins TRBV27 to TRBJ2-7; TRBD1 aligns across 7 bases. The germline CDR1 and CDR2 sequences are MNHEY and SMNVEV (reference sequence). This CDR3 is built from 16 residues. V was pared by 5 bases and J by 2 bases, with 12 bases of the junction left unmatched. The DNA of the CDR3 is TGTGCCAGCAGTAAAAGACAGGGCGCTCCCCCCTACGAGCAGTACTTC. Translation gives CASSKRQGAPPYEQYF.

DNA for the CDR3: TGCGCCAGCAGCGACGGGGGGGAATACGAGCAGTACTTC. It encodes CASSDGGEYEQYF. V is TRBV5-1 and J is TRBJ2-7, with 8 bases matching TRBD2. The CDR3 contains 13 residues. J was trimmed by 4 bases and V by 4 bases; bases with no gene match: 4. Germline values: CDR1 SGHRS, CDR2 YFSETQ.

The CDR3 bases are TGTGCCTGGGCTCGACAGAACACCGGGGAGCTGTTTTTT. It yields the protein CAWARQNTGELFF. This chain links TRBV30 with TRBJ2-2, with D hard to call. This CDR3 region has 13 residues. From germline, CDR1 is GTSNPN and CDR2 SVGIG (reference sequence). V lost 5 bases and J 1 base, leaving 8 bases between the germline ends.

There are a few counts of this clone. CDR3 nucleotide sequence: TGTGCCTGGAGTATGACAGGGATTGGAAACACCATATATTTT. Protein product: CAWSMTGIGNTIYF. This sequence joins TRBV30 and TRBJ1-3; 7 bases align to TRBD1. The CDR3 spans 14 residues. Trimming cost V 2 bases and J 3 bases; bases outside gene matches: 4. Germline V lookup: CDR1 GTSNPN, CDR2 SVGIG (reference sequence).

CDR3 bases: TGCGCCAGCAGCTCTAGCATGAATGAGCAGTTCTTC. Translated, it gives CASSSSMNEQFF. This chain connects TRBV5-1 to TRBJ2-1, with D possibly being TRBD2 (5 bases). Trimming cost V 3 bases and J 7 bases, with 8 bases left between them. The length of the CDR3 is 12 residues. From germline, CDR1 is SGHRS and CDR2 YFSETQ.

This sequence joins TRBV7-3 and TRBJ2-1; perhaps TRBD2 as D (7 bases). The ends were cut back, 6 bases at V and 7 bases at J, with 19 bases in the middle. The CDR3 consists of 15 residues. CDR1 and CDR2 (germline): SGHTA, FQGTGA. In DNA form, the CDR3 reads TGTGCCAGCAGGCAAGAGGGGGGGCCAAAGAATGAGCAGTTCTTC. It yields the protein CASRQEGGPKNEQFF.

J is TRBJ2-3 and V is TRBV19; D is perhaps TRBD1 (5 bases). CDR3 length: 15 residues. The germline gives CDR1 LNHDA, CDR2 SQIVND (reference sequence). The V and J ends lost 3 bases and 2 bases respectively, with 12 bases between them. CDR3: CASSISQGVTDTQYF. The DNA for the CDR3 is TGTGCCAGTAGTATCAGTCAGGGCGTCACAGATACGCAGTATTTT.

The chain uses TRBV6-2 or TRBV6-3 and TRBJ2-1; D is possibly TRBD2 (5 bases). The CDR3 is 13 residues long. The germline CDR1 and CDR2 sequences are MNHEY and SVGEGT. V shed 4 bases and J shed 9 bases, with 13 bases lying between them. The chain's CDR3 is CASSSSTKGEQFF. CDR3 DNA: TGTGCCAGCAGTTCCTCGACTAAGGGTGAGCAGTTCTTC.

This chain connects TRBV19 to TRBJ2-6, with TRBD2 matching 7 bases. With V trimmed by 6 bases and J by 3 bases, 8 bases remained unmatched. The CDR3 consists of 16 residues. Germline V gene data show CDR1 as LNHDA and CDR2 as SQIVND (reference sequence). The CDR3 reads CASSDTGGFGANVLTF. In DNA form, the CDR3 reads TGTGCCAGTAGCGATACGGGAGGATTTGGGGCCAACGTCCTGACTTTC.

This sequence joins TRBV2 and TRBJ1-5; 8 bases are shared with TRBD1. Looked up from germline, CDR1 is SNHLY and CDR2 is FYNNEI. V lost 5 bases, J lost 2 bases, and 2 bases stayed unmatched. The CDR3 covers 14 residues. In nucleotides, the CDR3 is TGTGCCAGCAGTTACAGGGGGGGCAATCAGCCCCAGCATTTT. Amino acid sequence: CASSYRGGNQPQHF.